Below are 5 T cell receptor beta chains sequenced from a single sample in a study of preoperative IRX-2 immunotherapy in early breast cancer (dated by TCRdb to the late 2010s). Preparation of the library involved the immunoSEQ multiplex PCR assay. The immuneACCESS repertoire file appears here via TCRdb, limited to in-frame rearrangements. These files lack a portion of the clones; in checked studies, under half of the deficit traces to unresolved V genes, and the cause of the others is not known. This sample is represented by some 19,000 clones; roughly 80% of them were singletons. Jointly, the top ten make up over 1% of the sample. Per the publication, the treatment or condition label means: preoperative locoregional IRX-2 cytokine immunotherapy. This specimen consisted of lymph node tissue, obtained after IRX-2 immunotherapy. These receptor sequences come from a human donor with breast cancer.

This clone was picked up a small number of times. This sequence joins TRBV10-2 and TRBJ2-7; D gene unclear. This CDR3 spans 12 amino acids. Per germline, CDR1 WSHSY and CDR2 SAAADI. Between the trimmed V and J ends, which lost 3 bases and 5 bases, there was a span of 8 bases. The CDR3 protein is CASSEGQNEQYF. CDR3 sequence (DNA): TGCGCCAGCAGTGAAGGGCAAAACGAGCAGTACTTC.

The rearrangement uses TRBV6-8 and TRBJ1-6; D ambiguous. Trimming pared 8 bases from V and 0 bases from J, leaving 20 bases between. The germline gives CDR1 MNHGY, CDR2 SAAAGT. The CDR3 loop spans 18 amino acids. CDR3 in DNA: TGTGCCAGCCAAAGCCGAGGCAGTGGAAGCTCCTATAATTCACCCCTCCACTTT. Its protein is CASQSRGSGSSYNSPLHF.

The chain carries TRBV11-3 and TRBJ2-7; 7 bases fit TRBD1. Per the germline V gene, CDR1 is SGHNT and CDR2 is YENEEA. The junction had 9 bases not matched to a gene; V was cut back by 1 base and J by 6 bases. The CDR3 has 15 amino acids. CDR3 bases: TGTGCCAGCAGCTTAGGGGCAATTAACAGGGGCGAGCAGTACTTC. It translates to CASSLGAINRGEQYF.

V and J are TRBV29-1 and TRBJ2-1, with 7 bases identical to TRBD2. Germline-derived CDR1 and CDR2 are SQVTM and ANQGSEA. The CDR3 contains 13 residues. With V trimmed by 4 bases and J by 6 bases, 6 bases remained unmatched. The CDR3 is CSVVIGRSNEQFF. DNA for the CDR3: TGCAGCGTTGTGATCGGGAGGTCCAATGAGCAGTTCTTC.

The chain is built from TRBV10-3 and TRBJ2-7, with 10 nucleotides matching TRBD2. The J segment lost 3 bases and the V segment lost 2 bases, leaving 1 base of the junction unmatched. Per germline, CDR1 ENHRY and CDR2 SYGVKD. The CDR3 contains 14 residues. The DNA for the CDR3 is TGTGCCATCAGTGAGAAGCGGGAGGGCTACGAGCAGTACTTC. Translation gives CAISEKREGYEQYF.